A single sample is the source of the 5 T cell receptor beta chains below, sequenced in a study of cytomegalovirus exposure and HLA in healthy donors. The study ran its PCR with 60 Vbeta and 13 Jbeta primers. Assay used: immunoSEQ multiplex PCR; TCRdb lists only in-frame clones, some missing. The data show 99,000 or so clones, with 78% seen just once and 1% to 1.5% held by the top ten. The specimen sequenced was PBMCs. Source of these receptors: a man aged 25 to 45 in good health and CMV-seronegative.

V and J are TRBV7-7 and TRBJ1-1; the D is unclear. The germline CDR1 and CDR2 sequences are SSHAT and FNYEAQ (reference sequence). The CDR3 is 13 amino acids. Deletions cut 2 bases from V and 1 base from J, with 5 bases between. This chain's CDR3 is CASSLSQNTEAFF. CDR3 bases: TGTGCCAGCAGCTTATCCCAGAACACTGAAGCTTTCTTT.

This clone was counted between two and nine times. The chain uses TRBV30 and TRBJ1-2, with a tentative D call TRBD1 (5 bases). This CDR3 has 12 residues. V was pared by 0 bases and J by 6 bases, with 8 bases between. CDR1 is GTSNPN and CDR2 is SVGIG in the germline V gene (reference sequence). Here the CDR3 DNA reads TGTGCCTGGAGTGTAGCGGGGGATGGCTACACCTTC. It encodes CAWSVAGDGYTF.

This chain connects TRBV19 to TRBJ2-7; 12 bases line up with TRBD2. Germline trimming cut 1 base from V and 12 bases from J; bases unmatched to any gene: 7. The CDR3 consists of 14 residues. Germline V gives CDR1 LNHDA, CDR2 SQIVND (reference sequence). The CDR3 bases are TGTGCCAGTAGTATAGGACTAGCGGGGGAACCGTCGTACTTC. It yields the protein CASSIGLAGEPSYF. Looking up the rest from reference TRBV19 and TRBJ2-7 gives the full variable domain: DGGITQSPKYLFRKEGQNVTLSCEQNLNHDAMYWYRQDPGQGLRLIYYSQIVNDFQKGDIAEGYSVSREKKESFPLTVTSAQKNPTAFYLCASSIGLAGEPSYFGPGTRLTVT.

This clone was counted once. The rearrangement links TRBV19 to TRBJ2-6; D may be TRBD1 (7 bases). V was clipped by 6 bases and J by 4 bases, with 13 bases between them. The CDR3 runs 15 residues. The germline V gene has CDR1 LNHDA and CDR2 SQIVND (reference sequence). This CDR3 reads CASRMEGAGANVLTF. CDR3 DNA sequence: TGTGCCAGTAGGATGGAGGGGGCCGGGGCCAACGTCCTGACTTTC.

V usage is TRBV19 and J usage is TRBJ2-4, with 9 bases lining up with TRBD1. J lost 2 bases, V lost 3 bases, and 5 bases had no gene match. Germline CDR1 and CDR2: LNHDA and SQIVND (reference sequence). The CDR3 loop spans 16 amino acids. CDR3 nucleotide sequence: TGTGCCAGTAGTATCGGGACAGGGTTGACCAAAAACATTCAGTACTTC. Translating it yields CASSIGTGLTKNIQYF.